This TCR beta chain appears in the sequencing data of a study of shared clonotypes between healthy human individuals. Libraries were prepared by immunoSEQ multiplex PCR; TCRdb keeps only in-frame clonotypes and omits some of them. The profile shows about 680,000 clones, under 95% of them singletons. The naive CD8 fraction comprised CD45RO-negative cells positively selected for CCR7 and excluded terminally differentiated effector memory CD45RA+ cells. Study-wide results and caveats: Around 5% of naive CD4 clonotypes were common to a handful of donors. Against clonotypes common to all four donors, non-shared ones had lower generation probabilities.

A word on this clone: Its antigen is not known.

The CDR3 contains 18 residues. CDR1 is LGHNA, CDR2 YSLEER, per germline. V was pared by 0 bases and J by 0 bases, with 8 bases of the junction left unmatched. The rearrangement links TRBV4-3 to TRBJ2-5; 9 positions match TRBD2. The sequencing input was naive CD8+ T cells sorted from blood. The clonotype was recovered from a man aged 30 to 45 in good health. The CDR3 region has the DNA TGCGCCAGCAGCCAAGAAGGAGCAGCGGGAGGCCACCAAGAGACCCAGTACTTC. Amino acid sequence: CASSQEGAAGGHQETQYF.